The 20 T cell receptor beta chains below come from one sample, sequenced in a study of shared clonotypes between healthy human individuals. Clones were sequenced by immunoSEQ multiplex PCR, and TCRdb holds only the in-frame ones, with some missing. The sample has a few hundred thousand clones, roughly 70% seen once. What was sequenced was memory CD4+ T cells sorted from blood. Subset here: CD45RA-negative fraction. The receptor set was obtained from a man aged 25-45 years in good health.

This chain uses TRBV7-2 with TRBJ1-5; TRBD1 might be the D (5 bases). Deletions cut 1 base from V and 7 bases from J, with 14 bases between. The CDR3 has 15 amino acids. Per germline, CDR1 SGHTA and CDR2 FQGNSA. Here the CDR3 DNA reads TGTGCCAGCAGCTTAGAGCCCGGGGCGGGCCAGCCCCAGCATTTT. It codes for CASSLEPGAGQPQHF.

This clone was recorded a few times. V usage is TRBV5-4 and J usage is TRBJ2-1; 8 nucleotides line up with TRBD2. Germline V lookup: CDR1 SGHNT, CDR2 YYREEE (reference sequence). V was clipped by 4 bases and J by 6 bases; unmatched bases: 6. This CDR3 spans 14 amino acids. CDR3 coding DNA: TGTGCCAGCAGCCCTCCCCTAGCGGGCAATGAGCAGTTCTTC. It encodes CASSPPLAGNEQFF.

This clone was detected a few times. This sequence joins TRBV28 and TRBJ1-4, with 8 nucleotides matching TRBD1. V dropped 7 bases and J dropped 6; count of bases not matched to a gene: 4. The CDR3 extends over 13 amino acids. Germline assignment: CDR1 MDHEN and CDR2 SYDVKM. The CDR3 DNA follows: TGTGCCAGCACCAGGGGGCAGTATGAAAAACTGTTTTTT. Protein product: CASTRGQYEKLFF.

The chain joins TRBV2 to TRBJ2-7; 10 bases fit TRBD2. The J segment lost 3 bases and the V segment lost 2 bases, leaving 4 bases of the junction unmatched. Germline lookup yields CDR1 SNHLY and CDR2 FYNNEI. This CDR3 comprises 15 residues. CDR3 coding DNA: TGTGCCAGCAGTGAACTAGCGGGAGACAACTACGAGCAGTACTTC. Protein: CASSELAGDNYEQYF. Combining the CDR3 with reference TRBV2 and TRBJ2-7 gives the whole variable domain EPEVTQTPSHQVTQMGQEVILRCVPISNHLYFYWYRQILGQKVEFLVSFYNNEISEKSEIFDDQFSVERPDGSNFTLKIRSTKLEDSAMYFCASSELAGDNYEQYFGPGTRLTVT.

The V gene is TRBV27, the J gene TRBJ2-5, with D uncertain. The CDR3 length is 17 residues. CDR1 is MNHEY, CDR2 SMNVEV, per germline (reference sequence). V lost 3 bases and J 0 bases, leaving 17 bases between the germline ends. This CDR3 reads CASSFGPGPTDQETQYF. The CDR3 DNA is TGTGCCAGCAGTTTTGGGCCCGGCCCTACCGACCAAGAGACCCAGTACTTC.

The rearrangement uses TRBV2 and TRBJ2-7; 7 bases match TRBD1. V shed 7 bases and J 3 bases; nucleotides not matched to a gene: 9. The CDR3 consists of 14 residues. Germline assignment: CDR1 SNHLY and CDR2 FYNNEI. The CDR3 here is CASTVRGMDYEQYF. CDR3 DNA: TGTGCCAGCACCGTCAGGGGGATGGACTACGAGCAGTACTTC. The complete variable domain, with remaining parts taken from reference TRBV2 and TRBJ2-7, reads EPEVTQTPSHQVTQMGQEVILRCVPISNHLYFYWYRQILGQKVEFLVSFYNNEISEKSEIFDDQFSVERPDGSNFTLKIRSTKLEDSAMYFCASTVRGMDYEQYFGPGTRLTVT.

The V gene is TRBV19, the J gene TRBJ1-1, with D unresolved. Deletions cut 7 bases from V and 3 bases from J, with 15 bases between. The length of the CDR3 is 14 residues. The germline V gene encodes CDR1 LNHDA and CDR2 SQIVND (reference sequence). The CDR3 here is CASNLGWTYTEAFF. CDR3 nucleotide sequence: TGTGCCAGTAACTTAGGTTGGACCTACACTGAAGCTTTCTTT.

A remark on this clone: Within the sample, other DNA sequences also encode this same CDR3. The chain carries TRBV18 and TRBJ2-3; the D is unclear. Trimming took off 4 bases at V and 1 base at J, with 3 bases between the two ends. This CDR3 spans 12 amino acids. Germline loops: CDR1 KGHSH, CDR2 LQKENI. As DNA, the CDR3 is TGTGCCAGCTCACGTGGCACAGATACGCAGTATTTT. Residues: CASSRGTDTQYF.

This rearrangement joins TRBV5-4 to TRBJ2-2, with 13 bases identical to TRBD2. The V gene end was trimmed by 4 bases and the J gene end by 5 bases; junction bases not matched to a gene: 5. The CDR3 has 16 residues. CDR1 is SGHNT and CDR2 is YYREEE in the germline V gene (reference sequence). The CDR3 sequence is CASSPLAGGRTGELFF. CDR3 coding DNA: TGTGCCAGCAGCCCACTAGCGGGAGGGAGGACCGGGGAGCTGTTTTTT.

The chain employs TRBV11-2 and TRBJ2-7; TRBD1 is a possible D gene (6 bases). CDR3 length: 15 amino acids. V was shortened by 4 bases and J by 6 bases, with 19 bases between the two germline ends. The germline V gene has CDR1 SGHAT and CDR2 FQNNGV. The CDR3 is CASSSLTGQASEQYF. The CDR3 region has the DNA TGTGCCAGCAGCTCACTGACAGGCCAGGCCTCCGAGCAGTACTTC.

The chain recombines TRBV11-1 with TRBJ2-1; maybe TRBD2 (5 bases). V lost 7 bases, J lost 1 base, and 14 bases lay in between. The CDR3 is 15 amino acids. CDR1 SGHAT and CDR2 FQDESV come from the germline V gene (reference sequence). The CDR3 DNA reads as TGTGCCAGCACGCCGAGCGGTTCTTCCTACAATGAGCAGTTCTTC. Translated, it gives CASTPSGSSYNEQFF.

V usage is TRBV12-5 and J usage is TRBJ2-3; 9 bases map to TRBD2. This CDR3 is 15 amino acids long. CDR1 and CDR2 from the germline V gene are LGHNT and FRNRAP. V trimming: 6 bases; J trimming: 0 bases; junction bases outside the gene matches: 4. The CDR3 is CASGSSGTSTDTQYF. CDR3 DNA sequence: TGTGCTAGTGGCTCTAGCGGGACTAGCACAGATACGCAGTATTTT.

V and J are TRBV7-2 and TRBJ1-2, with D perhaps TRBD1 (6 bases). V gave up 2 bases and J gave up 3 bases, with 10 bases separating them. This CDR3 is built from 14 residues. Looked up from germline, CDR1 is SGHTA and CDR2 is FQGNSA. This CDR3 reads CASSLSGAYYGYTF. CDR3 DNA: TGTGCCAGCAGCTTATCAGGGGCTTACTATGGCTACACCTTC.

The CDR3 DNA follows: TGTGCCAGCAGCTTTGGGACTAGCGGGAGGGCCGAGACCCAGTACTTC. Translated: CASSFGTSGRAETQYF. This chain links TRBV7-9 with TRBJ2-5; 16 bases are shared with TRBD2. This CDR3 contains 16 residues. Trimming cost V 3 bases and J 5 bases; bases outside gene matches: 3. Germline V gives CDR1 SEHNR, CDR2 FQNEAQ (reference sequence).

The V call is TRBV9, the J call TRBJ2-1; D possibly corresponds to TRBD2 (8 bases). V was clipped by 4 bases and J by 7 bases, with 21 bases between them. The CDR3 has 16 residues. Germline CDR1 reads SGDLS; CDR2 reads YYNGEE. Here the CDR3 reads CASSPREGAVGNEQFF. For the CDR3, the DNA is TGTGCCAGCAGCCCCCGGGAGGGGGCGGTGGGAAATGAGCAGTTCTTC.

The V call is TRBV6-1, the J call TRBJ2-7; TRBD1 might be the D (6 bases). The CDR3 is 14 amino acids. CDR1 and CDR2 (germline): MNHNS, SASEGT. Trimming took 10 bases from V and 0 from J, leaving 16 bases between them. For the CDR3, the DNA is TGTGCCACCTCAGGGGCAGGACTCTCCTACGAGCAGTACTTC. This sequence encodes CATSGAGLSYEQYF.

The CDR3 loop reads CASSVGQEETQYF. Here the CDR3 DNA reads TGTGCCAGCAGTGTGGGGCAGGAAGAGACCCAGTACTTC. The chain uses TRBV2 and TRBJ2-5; D might be TRBD1 (5 bases). The CDR3 is made up of 13 amino acids. CDR1 and CDR2 from the germline V gene are SNHLY and FYNNEI. V lost 4 bases and J lost 3, with 9 bases in between.

This clone was counted a few times. The chain combines TRBV5-1 with TRBJ1-5; no reliable D call. The CDR3 has 14 amino acids. V lost 0 bases, J lost 7 bases, and 11 bases lay in between. The V gene's germline CDR1 is SGHRS and CDR2 YFSETQ. The chain's CDR3 is CASSLGVKGQPQHF. The CDR3, as DNA: TGCGCCAGCAGCTTGGGAGTAAAGGGCCAGCCCCAGCATTTT. Full variable domain (outside the CDR3, taken from reference TRBV5-1 and TRBJ1-5): KAGVTQTPRYLIKTRGQQVTLSCSPISGHRSVSWYQQTPGQGLQFLFEYFSETQRNKGNFPGRFSGRQFSNSRSEMNVSTLELGDSALYLCASSLGVKGQPQHFGDGTRLSIL.

The genes are TRBV4-3 and TRBJ2-7, with 11 bases lining up with TRBD1. CDR3 length: 16 amino acids. Losses at the gene ends were 3 bases for V and 5 bases for J; bases not matched to a gene: 9. The germline V gene has CDR1 LGHNA and CDR2 YSLEER. The CDR3 nucleotides are TGCGCCAGCAGCCACCTAACCGGGACAGGGGGGCACGAGCAGTACTTC. It yields the protein CASSHLTGTGGHEQYF.

The chain uses TRBV29-1 and TRBJ2-3; TRBD2 aligns across 10 bases. The germline CDR1 and CDR2 sequences are SQVTM and ANQGSEA. Unmatched junction bases numbered 6, after V lost 3 bases and J lost 0 bases. This CDR3 has 16 amino acids. Here the CDR3 reads CSVEKAGGPSTDTQYF. The CDR3 nucleotides read TGCAGCGTTGAGAAAGCGGGAGGGCCGAGCACAGATACGCAGTATTTT.